The T cell receptor beta chain described here comes from a study of cytomegalovirus exposure and HLA in healthy donors. Study results and caveats: The study recorded more than 150 TCR beta chains that were cytomegalovirus-associated.

Trimming took 0 bases from V and 8 from J; bases not matched to a gene: 2. The CDR3 loop spans 15 amino acids. Germline values: CDR1 LGHNA, CDR2 YSLEER. This clone was detected a few times. Antigen unknown. The primer mix had 60 Vbeta and 13 Jbeta primers. The protocol was immunoSEQ multiplex PCR, while the TCRdb copy is restricted to in-frame clones and leaves out a portion. Counted here are 120,000 or so clones, over 70% occurring once; the ten biggest clones make up nearly 9.5%. The clonotype originates from a woman aged 50 to 65 in good health and CMV-seropositive. J is TRBJ1-4 and V is TRBV4-3; 11 nucleotides agree with TRBD1. The sequenced sample consisted of PBMCs. The CDR3 DNA is TGCGCCAGCAGCCAAGATGGGACAGGGGGAGAAAAACTGTTTTTT. It codes for CASSQDGTGGEKLFF.